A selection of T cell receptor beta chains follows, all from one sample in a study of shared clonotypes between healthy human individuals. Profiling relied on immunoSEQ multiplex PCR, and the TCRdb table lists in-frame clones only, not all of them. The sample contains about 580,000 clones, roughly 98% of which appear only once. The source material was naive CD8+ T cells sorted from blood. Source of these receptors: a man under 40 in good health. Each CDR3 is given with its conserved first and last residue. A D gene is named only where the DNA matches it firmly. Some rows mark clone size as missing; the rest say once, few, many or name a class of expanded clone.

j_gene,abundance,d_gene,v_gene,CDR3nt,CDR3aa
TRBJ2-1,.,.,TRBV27,TGTGCCAGCAGTTTAGGGGGGTTATACAATGAGCAGTTCTTC,CASSLGGLYNEQFF
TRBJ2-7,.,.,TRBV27,TGTGCCAGCAGTTTGGCAGGTCCCCGCTACGAGCAGTACTTC,CASSLAGPRYEQYF
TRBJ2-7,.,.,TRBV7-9,TGTGCCAGCAGCCCTTTTCCCAGCTGGGACAACTCCTACGAGCAGTACTTC,CASSPFPSWDNSYEQYF
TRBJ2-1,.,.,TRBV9,TGTGCCAGCAGCCCCCGTCCAGGGGTTGGTGAGCAGTTCTTC,CASSPRPGVGEQFF
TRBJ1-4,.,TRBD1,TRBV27,TGTGCCAGCAGCCGACAGGGACTGTTTGAAAAACTGTTTTTT,CASSRQGLFEKLFF
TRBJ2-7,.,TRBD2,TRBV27,TGTGCCAGCAGTTTGAAGGGACTAGCGGATTACCCGTCCTACGAGCAGTACTTC,CASSLKGLADYPSYEQYF
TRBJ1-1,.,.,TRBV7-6,TGTGCCAGCAGCTTGGCAAACATGAACACTGAAGCTTTCTTT,CASSLANMNTEAFF
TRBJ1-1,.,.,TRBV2,TGTGCCAGCAGGGACCCAACAGGGCTTAACACTGAAGCTTTCTTT,CASRDPTGLNTEAFF
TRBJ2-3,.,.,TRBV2,TGTGCCAGCAGTGCGGTCGAAGGCACAGATACGCAGTATTTT,CASSAVEGTDTQYF
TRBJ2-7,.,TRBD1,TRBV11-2,TGTGCCAGCAGCTTAGAGGGGGACAGCTCCTACGAGCAGTACTTC,CASSLEGDSSYEQYF
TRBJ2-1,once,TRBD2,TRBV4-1,TGCGCCAGCAGCCCGAGCGGGACTAGCGGGACCACATACTACAATGAGCAGTTCTTC,CASSPSGTSGTTYYNEQFF
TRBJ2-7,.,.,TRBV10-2,TGCGCCAGCAGTGAGTCCCCCTACGAGCAGTACTTC,CASSESPYEQYF
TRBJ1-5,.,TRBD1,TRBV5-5,TGTGCCAGCAGCGCGGGACAGGTGTTACGAAATCAGCCCCAGCATTTT,CASSAGQVLRNQPQHF
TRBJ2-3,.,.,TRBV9,TGTGCCAGCAGCGTTGGTATCTTCGGCACAGATACGCAGTATTTT,CASSVGIFGTDTQYF
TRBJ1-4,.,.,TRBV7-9,TGTGCCAGCAGCTTAGGTGAAGGAAGAAGAGGAGGTAATGAAAAACTGTTTTTT,CASSLGEGRRGGNEKLFF
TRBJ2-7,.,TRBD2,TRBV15,TGTGCCACCAGCAGAGATAGCGGGAGGGGCCGAACCTACGAGCAGTACTTC,CATSRDSGRGRTYEQYF
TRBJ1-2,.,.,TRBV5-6,TGTGCCAGCAGCTTGGTAGGGGCCAGCTATGGCTACACCTTC,CASSLVGASYGYTF
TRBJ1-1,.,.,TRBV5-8,TGTGCCAGCAGCTGGGGACATCTGAACACTGAAGCTTTCTTT,CASSWGHLNTEAFF
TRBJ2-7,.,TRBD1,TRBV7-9,TGTGCCAGCAGCTCCCAGGGGGCGCCTTACGAGCAGTACTTC,CASSSQGAPYEQYF
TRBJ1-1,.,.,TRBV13,TGTGCCAGCAGCTTGCAAGGACAGTCCTCCCGAAGGGCTTTCTTT,CASSLQGQSSRRAFF
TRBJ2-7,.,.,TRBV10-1,TGCGCCAGCAAAAAAGTCCGAGACATTGAGGCGCAGTACTTC,CASKKVRDIEAQYF
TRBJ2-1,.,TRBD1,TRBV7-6,TGTGCCAGCTCTCCCCCAGGGGGTCTACATGAGCAGTTCTTC,CASSPPGGLHEQFF
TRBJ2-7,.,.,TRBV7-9,TGTGCCAGCACGAAACTTACGGGGTTCAGGGAAGAGCAGTACTTC,CASTKLTGFREEQYF
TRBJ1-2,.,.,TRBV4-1,TGCGCCAGCAGCCCTGAAGGGCCACATGGCTACACCTTC,CASSPEGPHGYTF
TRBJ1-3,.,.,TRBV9,TGTGCCAGCAGCGAGATGCCGACGCTCTCTGGAAACACCATATATTTT,CASSEMPTLSGNTIYF
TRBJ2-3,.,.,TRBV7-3,TGTGCCAGCAGCTTATTTGTTGCCGATACGCAGTATTTT,CASSLFVADTQYF
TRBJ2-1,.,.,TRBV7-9,TGTGCCAGCAGCTTCACCCTAAGGGAGCAGTTCTTC,CASSFTLREQFF
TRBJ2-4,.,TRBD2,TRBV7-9,TGTGCCAGCAGTGGACTAGCGGAGGCTCTAGCCAAAAACATTCAGTACTTC,CASSGLAEALAKNIQYF
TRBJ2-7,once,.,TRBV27,TGTGCCAGCAGTTTATCATCCCCTAACTACGAGCAGTACTTC,CASSLSSPNYEQYF
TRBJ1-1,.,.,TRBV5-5,TGTGCCAGCAGCTTGGAATACCAGGGGAACACTGAAGCTTTCTTT,CASSLEYQGNTEAFF
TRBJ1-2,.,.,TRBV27,TGTGCCAGCAGTCCACCGTCCGGCGGCTACACCTTC,CASSPPSGGYTF
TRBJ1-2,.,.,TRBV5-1,TGCGCCAGCAGCCTAGAACTATGGGACAATGGCTACACCTTC,CASSLELWDNGYTF
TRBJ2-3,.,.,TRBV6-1,TGTGCCAGCAGCTTTGAAAACCAGTTTTCGGATACGCAGTATTTT,CASSFENQFSDTQYF
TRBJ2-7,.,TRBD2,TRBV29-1,TGCAGCGTAACGCCGGGACTAGCTCCCTACGAGCAGTACTTC,CSVTPGLAPYEQYF
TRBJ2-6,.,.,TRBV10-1,TGCGCCAGCAGTGACGGCCTGCGGGCCAACGTCCTGACTTTC,CASSDGLRANVLTF
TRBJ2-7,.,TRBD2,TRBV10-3,TGTGCCATCAGGGCGGGAGCCCCCTACGAGCAGTACTTC,CAIRAGAPYEQYF
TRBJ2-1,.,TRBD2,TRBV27,TGTGCCAGTGGGTCCGGGACTAGCGGGAGAAATGAGCAGTTCTTC,CASGSGTSGRNEQFF
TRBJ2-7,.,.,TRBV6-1,TGTGCCAGCACCTTTACAGGGCTCCGGGAGCAGTACTTC,CASTFTGLREQYF
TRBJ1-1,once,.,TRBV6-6,TGTGCCAGCAGTTACTCGGGGGAGGGACACACTGAAGCTTTCTTT,CASSYSGEGHTEAFF
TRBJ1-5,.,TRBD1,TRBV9,TGTGCCAGCAGCGAGCAGGGGGACCCATTCGAGCCCCAGCATTTT,CASSEQGDPFEPQHF
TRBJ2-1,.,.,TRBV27,TGTGCCAGCAGTTTAGGTCTAGCACTTAATGAGCAGTTCTTC,CASSLGLALNEQFF
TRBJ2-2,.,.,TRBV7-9,TGTGCCAGCAGCACCACTGGGGGGGCAAGTCGCACCGGGGAGCTGTTTTTT,CASSTTGGASRTGELFF
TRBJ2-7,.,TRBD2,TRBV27,TGTGCCAGCAGTTGGGGGGGAGGGCCCTACGAGCAGTACTTC,CASSWGGGPYEQYF
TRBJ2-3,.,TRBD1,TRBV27,TGTGCCAGCGTCGGGACAGGGGTGACAGATACGCAGTATTTT,CASVGTGVTDTQYF
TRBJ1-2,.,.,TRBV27,TGTGCCAGCTCCATCGGTGGTGGGGTGCGTGGCTACACCTTC,CASSIGGGVRGYTF
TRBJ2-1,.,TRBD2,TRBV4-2,TGTGCCAGCAGCCAAAGGCAGCGGGAGAATCCCAATGAGCAGTTCTTC,CASSQRQRENPNEQFF
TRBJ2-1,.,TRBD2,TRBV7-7,TGTGCCAGCAGCTCAATACCCCGCGGGAGCAATGAGCAGTTCTTC,CASSSIPRGSNEQFF
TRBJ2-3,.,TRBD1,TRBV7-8,TGTGCCAGCAGACCAGGGACAGGGGCTAGCACAGATACGCAGTATTTT,CASRPGTGASTDTQYF
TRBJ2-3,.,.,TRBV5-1,TGCGCCAGCAGTTGGGGTCGCACAGATACGCAGTATTTT,CASSWGRTDTQYF
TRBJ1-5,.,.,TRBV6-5,TGTGCCAGCAGCCCCCAACATAGCAATCAGCCCCAGCATTTT,CASSPQHSNQPQHF
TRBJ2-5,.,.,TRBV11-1,TGTGCCAGCAGCACCCTTGGGCAGAAAGAGACCCAGTACTTC,CASSTLGQKETQYF
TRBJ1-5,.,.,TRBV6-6,TGTGCCAGCAGTTACTTTGGAGAAGCGGATCAGCCCCAGCATTTT,CASSYFGEADQPQHF
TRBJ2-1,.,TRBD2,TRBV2,TGTGCCAGCAGTGAAGCGCTTGGAGCGGGAGGATCCAGCTCCTACAATGAGCAGTTCTTC,CASSEALGAGGSSSYNEQFF
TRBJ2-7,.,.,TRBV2,TGTGCCAGTATGCAGGAGGACTACGAGCAGTACTTC,CASMQEDYEQYF
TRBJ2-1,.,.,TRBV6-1,TGTGCCAGCAGTGAAATATCGGGTCGGGCATCCTACAATGAGCAGTTCTTC,CASSEISGRASYNEQFF